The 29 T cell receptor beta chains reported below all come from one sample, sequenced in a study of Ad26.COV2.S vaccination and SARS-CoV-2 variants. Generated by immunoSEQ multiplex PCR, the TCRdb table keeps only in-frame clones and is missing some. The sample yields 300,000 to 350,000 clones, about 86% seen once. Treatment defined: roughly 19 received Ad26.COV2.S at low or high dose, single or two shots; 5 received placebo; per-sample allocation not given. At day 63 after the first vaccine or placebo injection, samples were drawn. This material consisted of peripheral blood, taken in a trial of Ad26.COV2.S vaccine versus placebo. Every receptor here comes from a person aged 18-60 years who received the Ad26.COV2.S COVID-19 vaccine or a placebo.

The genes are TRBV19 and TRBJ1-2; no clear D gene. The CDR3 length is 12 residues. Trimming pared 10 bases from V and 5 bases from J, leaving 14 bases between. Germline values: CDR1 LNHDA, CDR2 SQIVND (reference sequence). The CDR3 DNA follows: TGTGCCACCACAGAGGGAAGGTATGGCTACACCTTC. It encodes CATTEGRYGYTF.

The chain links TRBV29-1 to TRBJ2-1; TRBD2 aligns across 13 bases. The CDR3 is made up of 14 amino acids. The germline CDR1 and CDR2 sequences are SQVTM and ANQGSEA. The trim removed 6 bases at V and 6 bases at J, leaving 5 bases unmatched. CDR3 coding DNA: TGCAGCGTCTCAGGACTAGCGGGGGTCAATGAGCAGTTCTTC. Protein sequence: CSVSGLAGVNEQFF.

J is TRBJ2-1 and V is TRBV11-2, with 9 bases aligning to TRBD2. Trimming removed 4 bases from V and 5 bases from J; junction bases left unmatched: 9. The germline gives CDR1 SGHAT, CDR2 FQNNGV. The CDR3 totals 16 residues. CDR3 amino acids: CASSSYSGGIHNEQFF. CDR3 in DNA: TGTGCCAGCAGCTCCTATAGCGGGGGTATCCACAATGAGCAGTTCTTC. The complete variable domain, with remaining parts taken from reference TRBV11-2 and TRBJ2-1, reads EAGVAQSPRYKIIEKRQSVAFWCNPISGHATLYWYQQILGQGPKLLIQFQNNGVVDDSQLPKDRFSAERLKGVDSTLKIQPAKLEDSAVYLCASSSYSGGIHNEQFFGPGTRLTVL.

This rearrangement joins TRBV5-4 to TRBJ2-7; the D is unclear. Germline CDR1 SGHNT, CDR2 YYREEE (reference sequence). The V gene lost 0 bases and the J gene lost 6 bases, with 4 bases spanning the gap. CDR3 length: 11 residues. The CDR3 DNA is TGTGCCAGCAGCTTGGGGGGCGAGCAGTACTTC. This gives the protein CASSLGGEQYF. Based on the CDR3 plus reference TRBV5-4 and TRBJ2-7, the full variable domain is ETGVTQSPTHLIKTRGQQVTLRCSSQSGHNTVSWYQQALGQGPQFIFQYYREEENGRGNFPPRFSGLQFPNYSSELNVNALELDDSALYLCASSLGGEQYFGPGTRLTVT.

In nucleotides, the CDR3 is TGCGCCAGCAGCCAAGACGGGGCCCCCAATCAGCCCCAGCATTTT. As protein: CASSQDGAPNQPQHF. The gene calls are TRBV4-1 and TRBJ1-5; weak D call: TRBD1 (5 bases). The germline CDR1 and CDR2 sequences are MGHRA and YSYEKL. The CDR3 spans 15 residues. Trimming took 0 bases from V and 3 from J, leaving 9 bases between them.

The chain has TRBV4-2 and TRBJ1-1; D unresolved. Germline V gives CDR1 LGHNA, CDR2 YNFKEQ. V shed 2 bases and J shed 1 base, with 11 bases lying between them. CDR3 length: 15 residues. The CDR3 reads CASSQLTGRNTEAFF. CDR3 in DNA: TGTGCCAGCAGCCAACTCACCGGGCGGAACACTGAAGCTTTCTTT.

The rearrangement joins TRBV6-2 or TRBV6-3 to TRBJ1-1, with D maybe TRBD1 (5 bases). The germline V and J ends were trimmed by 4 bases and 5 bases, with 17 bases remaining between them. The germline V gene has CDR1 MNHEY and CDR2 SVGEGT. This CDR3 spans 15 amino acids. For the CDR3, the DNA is TGTGCCAGCAGTTCCAACGGGGCAGAAGGGACTGAAGCTTTCTTT. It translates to CASSSNGAEGTEAFF.

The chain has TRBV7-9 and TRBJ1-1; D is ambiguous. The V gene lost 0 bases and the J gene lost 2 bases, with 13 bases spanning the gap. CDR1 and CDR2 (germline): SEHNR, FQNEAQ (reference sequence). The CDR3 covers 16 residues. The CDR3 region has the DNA TGTGCCAGCAGCTTAGCTTGGTTGACATTCAACACTGAAGCTTTCTTT. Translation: CASSLAWLTFNTEAFF. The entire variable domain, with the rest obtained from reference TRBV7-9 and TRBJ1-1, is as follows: DTGVSQNPRHKITKRGQNVTFRCDPISEHNRLYWYRQTLGQGPEFLTYFQNEAQLEKSRLLSDRFSAERPKGSFSTLEIQRTEQGDSAMYLCASSLAWLTFNTEAFFGQGTRLTVV.

In DNA, the CDR3 is TGTGCCAGCAGTGAGGGGGGGACCTACTACGAGCAGTACTTC. Translated: CASSEGGTYYEQYF. This chain uses TRBV6-1 with TRBJ2-7, with 7 bases fitting TRBD2. CDR3 length equals 14 residues. Trimming took 3 bases from V and 3 from J; bases not matched to a gene: 5. Germline CDR1 reads MNHNS; CDR2 reads SASEGT.

The DNA of the CDR3 is TGTGCCAGCAGCGTAGAGGAGGGTTACACTGAAGCTTTCTTT. Its translation is CASSVEEGYTEAFF. This chain connects TRBV9 to TRBJ1-1; D gene unclear. CDR1 is SGDLS and CDR2 is YYNGEE in the germline V gene. The CDR3 contains 14 residues. Trimming pared 0 bases from V and 3 bases from J, leaving 9 bases between.

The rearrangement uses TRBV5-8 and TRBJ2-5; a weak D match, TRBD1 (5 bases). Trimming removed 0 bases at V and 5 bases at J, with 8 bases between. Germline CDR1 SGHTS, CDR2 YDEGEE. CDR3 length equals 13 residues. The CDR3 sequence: CASSLDRWETQYF. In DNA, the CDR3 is TGTGCCAGCAGCTTGGACAGGTGGGAGACCCAGTACTTC.

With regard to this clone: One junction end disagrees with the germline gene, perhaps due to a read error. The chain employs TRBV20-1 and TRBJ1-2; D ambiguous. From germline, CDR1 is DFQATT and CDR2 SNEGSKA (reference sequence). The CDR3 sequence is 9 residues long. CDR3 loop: CSAREGGSF. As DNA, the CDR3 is TGCAGTGCTAGAGAAGGCGGATCCTTC.

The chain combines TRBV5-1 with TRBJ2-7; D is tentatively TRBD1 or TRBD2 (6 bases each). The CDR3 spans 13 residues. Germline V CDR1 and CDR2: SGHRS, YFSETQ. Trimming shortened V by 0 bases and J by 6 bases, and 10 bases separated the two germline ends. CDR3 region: CASSLVGGFEQYF. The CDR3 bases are TGCGCCAGCAGCTTGGTAGGGGGGTTCGAGCAGTACTTC.

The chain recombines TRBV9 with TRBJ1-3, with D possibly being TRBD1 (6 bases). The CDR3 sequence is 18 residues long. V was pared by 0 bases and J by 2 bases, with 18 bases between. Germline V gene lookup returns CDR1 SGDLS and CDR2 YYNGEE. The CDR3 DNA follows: TGTGCCAGCAGCGTAGCTACTATGGGACACCGAGCTGGAAACACCATATATTTT. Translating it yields CASSVATMGHRAGNTIYF.

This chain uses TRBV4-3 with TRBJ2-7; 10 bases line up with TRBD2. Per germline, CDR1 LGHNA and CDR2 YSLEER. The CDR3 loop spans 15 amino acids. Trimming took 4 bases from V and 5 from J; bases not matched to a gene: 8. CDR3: CASSRRLTSGDEQYF. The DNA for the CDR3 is TGCGCCAGCAGCCGCCGGCTAACTAGCGGGGACGAGCAGTACTTC.

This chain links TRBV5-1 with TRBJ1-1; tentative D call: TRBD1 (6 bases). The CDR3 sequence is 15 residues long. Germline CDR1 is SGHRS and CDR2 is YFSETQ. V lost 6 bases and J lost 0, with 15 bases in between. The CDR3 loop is CASIPNTGLNTEAFF. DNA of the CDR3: TGCGCCAGCATCCCTAATACAGGGTTGAACACTGAAGCTTTCTTT.

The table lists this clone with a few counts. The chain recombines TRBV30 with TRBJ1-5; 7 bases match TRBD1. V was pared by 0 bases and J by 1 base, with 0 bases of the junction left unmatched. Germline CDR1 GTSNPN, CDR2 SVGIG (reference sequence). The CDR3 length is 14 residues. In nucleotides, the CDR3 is TGTGCCTGGAGTGTACAGGGGAGCAATCAGCCCCAGCATTTT. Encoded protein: CAWSVQGSNQPQHF.

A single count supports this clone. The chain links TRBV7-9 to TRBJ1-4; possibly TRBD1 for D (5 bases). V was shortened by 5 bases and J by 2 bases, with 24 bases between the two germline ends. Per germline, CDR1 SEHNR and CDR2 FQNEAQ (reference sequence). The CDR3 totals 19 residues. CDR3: CASSHGFPETGGTNEKLFF. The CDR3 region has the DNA TGTGCCAGCAGCCACGGTTTCCCGGAGACGGGGGGGACTAATGAAAAACTGTTTTTT.

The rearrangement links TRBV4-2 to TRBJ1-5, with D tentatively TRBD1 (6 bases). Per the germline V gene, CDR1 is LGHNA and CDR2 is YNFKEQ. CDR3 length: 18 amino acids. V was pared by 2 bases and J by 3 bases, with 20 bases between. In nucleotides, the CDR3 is TGTGCCAGCAGCCAAAGTCGACCCCCTGGGGGCCCCAATCAGCCCCAGCATTTT. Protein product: CASSQSRPPGGPNQPQHF.

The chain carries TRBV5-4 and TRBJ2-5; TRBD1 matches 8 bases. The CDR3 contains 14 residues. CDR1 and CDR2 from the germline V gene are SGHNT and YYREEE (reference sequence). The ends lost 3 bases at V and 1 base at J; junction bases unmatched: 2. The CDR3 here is CASSYQGAQETQYF. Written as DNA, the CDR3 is TGTGCCAGCAGCTATCAGGGGGCCCAAGAGACCCAGTACTTC.

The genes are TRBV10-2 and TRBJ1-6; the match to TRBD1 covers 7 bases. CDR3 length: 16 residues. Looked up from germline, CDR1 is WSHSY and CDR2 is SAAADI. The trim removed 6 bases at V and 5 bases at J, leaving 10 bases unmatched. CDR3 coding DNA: TGCGCCAGCAGCACAGGGGATAGCCTGGATAATTCACCCCTCCACTTT. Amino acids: CASSTGDSLDNSPLHF.

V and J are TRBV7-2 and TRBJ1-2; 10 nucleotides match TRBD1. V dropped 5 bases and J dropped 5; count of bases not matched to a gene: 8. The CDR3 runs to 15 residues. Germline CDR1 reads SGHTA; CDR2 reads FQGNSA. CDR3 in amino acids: CASSLGVGQGYGYTF. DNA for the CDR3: TGTGCCAGCAGCCTAGGGGTGGGACAGGGGTATGGCTACACCTTC.

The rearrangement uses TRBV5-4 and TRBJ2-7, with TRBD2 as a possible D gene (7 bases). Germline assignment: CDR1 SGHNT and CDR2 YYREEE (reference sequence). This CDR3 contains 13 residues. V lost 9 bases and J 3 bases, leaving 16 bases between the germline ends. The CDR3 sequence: CAMRGGGYYEQYF. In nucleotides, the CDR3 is TGTGCCATGCGTGGCGGGGGCTACTACGAGCAGTACTTC.

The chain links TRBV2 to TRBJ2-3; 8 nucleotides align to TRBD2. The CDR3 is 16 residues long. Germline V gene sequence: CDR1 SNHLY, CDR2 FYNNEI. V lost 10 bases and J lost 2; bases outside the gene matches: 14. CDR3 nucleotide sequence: TGTGCCACCAGGCTTAGCGGGGCGTTCCCCACAGATACGCAGTATTTT. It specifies CATRLSGAFPTDTQYF.

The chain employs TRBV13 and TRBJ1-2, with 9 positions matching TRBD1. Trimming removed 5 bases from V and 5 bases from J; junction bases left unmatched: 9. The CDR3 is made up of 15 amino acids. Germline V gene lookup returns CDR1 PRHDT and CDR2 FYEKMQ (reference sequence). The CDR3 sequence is CASSGGNRGHYGYTF. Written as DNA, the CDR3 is TGTGCCAGCAGCGGAGGGAACAGGGGGCATTATGGCTACACCTTC.

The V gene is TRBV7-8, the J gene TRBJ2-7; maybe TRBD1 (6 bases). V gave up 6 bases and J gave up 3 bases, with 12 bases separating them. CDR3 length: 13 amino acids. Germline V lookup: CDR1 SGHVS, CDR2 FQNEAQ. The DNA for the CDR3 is TGTGCCAGCAGTCGCGACAGGAACTACGAGCAGTACTTC. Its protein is CASSRDRNYEQYF.

The CDR3 sequence: CASSPTGREDSYEQYF. The CDR3 nucleotides are TGTGCCAGCTCACCCACCGGCAGGGAAGACTCCTACGAGCAGTACTTC. The J gene is TRBJ2-7, the V gene TRBV18, with D perhaps matching TRBD1 (5 bases). The V gene lost 3 bases and the J gene lost 0 bases, with 15 bases spanning the gap. The germline CDR1 and CDR2 sequences are KGHSH and LQKENI. This CDR3 region has 16 residues.

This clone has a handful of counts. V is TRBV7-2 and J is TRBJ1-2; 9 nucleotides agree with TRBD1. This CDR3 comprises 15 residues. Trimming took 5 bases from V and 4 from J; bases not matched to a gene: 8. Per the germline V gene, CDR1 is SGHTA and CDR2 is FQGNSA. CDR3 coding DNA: TGTGCCAGCAGCCAGACAGGGGGTGAGGGCTATGGCTACACCTTC. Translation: CASSQTGGEGYGYTF.

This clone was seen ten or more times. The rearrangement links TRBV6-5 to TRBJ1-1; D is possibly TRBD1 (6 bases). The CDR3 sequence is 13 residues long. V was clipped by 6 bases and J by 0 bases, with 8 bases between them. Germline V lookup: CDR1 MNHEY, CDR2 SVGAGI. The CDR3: CASRRQVNTEAFF. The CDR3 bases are TGTGCCAGCAGAAGACAGGTGAACACTGAAGCTTTCTTT.